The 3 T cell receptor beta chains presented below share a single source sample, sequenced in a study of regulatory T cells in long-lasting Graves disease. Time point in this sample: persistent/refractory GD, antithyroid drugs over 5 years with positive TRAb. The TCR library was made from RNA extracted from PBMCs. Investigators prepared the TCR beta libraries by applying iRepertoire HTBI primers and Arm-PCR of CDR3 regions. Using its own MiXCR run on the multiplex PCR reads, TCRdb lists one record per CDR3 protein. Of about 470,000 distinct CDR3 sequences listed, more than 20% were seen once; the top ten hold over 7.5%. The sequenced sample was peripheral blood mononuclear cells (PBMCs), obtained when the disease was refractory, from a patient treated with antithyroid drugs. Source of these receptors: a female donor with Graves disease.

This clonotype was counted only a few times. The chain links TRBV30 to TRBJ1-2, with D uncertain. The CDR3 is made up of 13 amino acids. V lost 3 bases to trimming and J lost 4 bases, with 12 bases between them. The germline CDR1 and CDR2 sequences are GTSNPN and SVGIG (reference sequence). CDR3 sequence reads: CAWRDPPGYGYTF. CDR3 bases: TGTGCCTGGAGGGATCCACCTGGCTATGGCTACACCTTC.

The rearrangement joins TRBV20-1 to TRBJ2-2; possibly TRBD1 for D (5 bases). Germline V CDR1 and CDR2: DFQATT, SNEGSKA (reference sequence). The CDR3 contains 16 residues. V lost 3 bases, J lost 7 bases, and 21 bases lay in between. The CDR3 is CSARVVGHLRGGELFF. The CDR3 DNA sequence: TGCAGTGCTAGGGTCGTTGGGCACCTAAGGGGCGGGGAGCTGTTTTTT.

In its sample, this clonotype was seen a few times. The CDR3 DNA reads TGCGCCAGCAGCTTGGAATCCTCCGGCACAACTAATGAAAAACTGTTTTTT. As protein: CASSLESSGTTNEKLFF. The chain employs TRBV5-1 and TRBJ1-4; D remains ambiguous. The CDR3 runs to 17 residues. V was cut by 0 bases and J by 0 bases, with 12 bases left in between. CDR1 is SGHRS and CDR2 is YFSETQ in the germline V gene.